These T cell receptor beta chains were read from a single sample in a study of vaccination and CD4 T cells after COVID-19. From the PCR reads, TCRdb called clonotypes with MiXCR, one entry per CDR3 protein. The profile covers under 15,000 distinct CDR3 sequences, with about 40% appearing a single time and roughly 7% taken by the ten largest. These receptors have no identified antigens. Material for sequencing was CD4+ T cells from blood, cultured in vitro. Receptors were obtained from a human donor who had recovered from COVID-19. CDR3s include the opening cysteine and the closing phenylalanine or tryptophan. Each record gives: J gene, V gene, CDR3 length, D gene, clone size, CDR3 protein, CDR3 DNA. A D gene is named only where the DNA matches it firmly. The size field is filled for only some rows; it gives once, few, many or a size class.

>TRBJ2-3|TRBV7-2|15|TRBD2|NA
CASTRAGISTDTQYF
TGTGCCAGCACCAGAGCGGGGATTAGCACAGATACGCAGTATTTT
>TRBJ2-7|TRBV28|14|NA|NA
CASTLGWGSYEQYF
TGTGCCAGCACCCTTGGGTGGGGGTCCTACGAGCAGTACTTC
>TRBJ2-1|TRBV11-3|15|TRBD2|NA
CASSLVAGAYNEQFF
TGTGCCAGCAGCTTAGTAGCGGGGGCCTACAATGAGCAGTTCTTC
>TRBJ2-4|TRBV2|15|NA|few
CASSDAGRAKNIQYF
TGTGCCAGCAGTGATGCGGGGCGGGCCAAAAACATTCAGTACTTC
>TRBJ1-2|TRBV6-1|12|NA|few
CAGETANYGYTF
TGTGCCGGGGAGACAGCAAACTATGGCTACACCTTC
>TRBJ2-7|TRBV6-5|13|NA|NA
CASSYVGPYEQYF
TGTGCCAGCAGTTATGTTGGACCCTACGAGCAGTACTTC
>TRBJ1-2|TRBV20-1|12|NA|once
CSASDRNYGYTF
TGCAGTGCTAGTGACAGGAACTATGGCTACACCTTC
>TRBJ1-2|TRBV2|15|NA|NA
CASSEFGRGAGGYTF
TGTGCCAGCAGTGAATTTGGACGGGGGGCAGGCGGCTACACCTTC
>TRBJ1-5|TRBV7-8|12|NA|NA
CASSGQYQPQHF
TGTGCCAGCAGCGGACAATATCAGCCCCAGCATTTT
>TRBJ2-6|TRBV27|14|NA|NA
CASSLWGGANVLTF
TGTGCCAGCAGTTTGTGGGGTGGGGCCAACGTCCTGACTTTC
>TRBJ1-2|TRBV19|12|NA|NA
CASRVRANGYTF
TGTGCCAGTAGGGTCCGGGCGAATGGCTACACCTTC
>TRBJ2-5|TRBV6-2/TRBV6-3|15|TRBD2|few
CASSYPLASQETQYF
TGTGCCAGCAGTTACCCACTAGCGTCCCAAGAGACCCAGTACTTC
>TRBJ1-5|TRBV20-1|15|NA|few
CSARKVGRVNQPQHF
TGCAGTGCTAGGAAAGTCGGCAGGGTCAATCAGCCCCAGCATTTT
>TRBJ2-5|TRBV4-1|15|TRBD1|once
CASSQDGRGLETQYF
TGCGCCAGCAGCCAAGATGGCAGGGGGCTGGAGACCCAGTACTTC
>TRBJ2-3|TRBV19|12|NA|NA
CASPTRTDTQYF
TGTGCCAGTCCGACTCGCACAGATACGCAGTATTTT
>TRBJ1-6|TRBV5-1|16|NA|NA
CASSLVEGDSNSPLHF
TGCGCCAGCAGCTTGGTGGAAGGGGATAGTAATTCACCCCTCCACTTT
>TRBJ1-1|TRBV10-2|12|NA|NA
CAATGDRTEAFF
TGCGCCGCGACGGGGGATAGGACTGAAGCTTTCTTT
>TRBJ2-3|TRBV20-1|17|TRBD2|NA
CSARAARTSGDTDTQYF
TGCAGTGCTAGAGCCGCCAGGACTAGCGGGGACACAGATACGCAGTATTTT
>TRBJ1-5|TRBV14|15|NA|NA
CASSPRGGLEQPQHF
TGTGCCAGCAGCCCTCGTGGGGGATTAGAGCAGCCCCAGCATTTT
>TRBJ1-3|TRBV6-1|13|NA|NA
CATRVPSGNTIYF
TGTGCCACCAGGGTTCCCTCTGGAAACACCATATATTTT
>TRBJ1-1|TRBV10-1|14|NA|NA
CASSENGGNTEAFF
TGCGCCAGCAGTGAGAATGGGGGTAACACTGAAGCTTTCTTT
>TRBJ1-2|TRBV20-1|13|NA|NA
CSAREEINYGYTF
TGCAGTGCTAGAGAGGAAATTAACTATGGCTACACCTTC
>TRBJ1-4|TRBV7-8|14|NA|NA
CASSLGGTNEKLFF
TGTGCCAGCAGCTTAGGGGGTACTAATGAAAAACTGTTTTTT
>TRBJ1-2|TRBV11-1|13|NA|NA
CATGPRGLTGYTF
TGTGCCACAGGTCCGCGGGGTTTGACGGGCTACACCTTC
>TRBJ2-7|TRBV27|14|NA|NA
CASSLSVGGYEQYF
TGTGCCAGCAGTTTATCGGTTGGGGGGTACGAGCAGTACTTC
>TRBJ1-2|TRBV12-3/TRBV12-4|11|NA|NA
CASSREVGYTF
TGTGCCAGCAGCAGGGAGGTTGGCTACACCTTC
>TRBJ1-2|TRBV18|14|NA|few
CASSKGSSLGGYTF
TGTGCCAGCTCCAAAGGCAGCTCTCTAGGGGGCTACACCTTC
>TRBJ1-6|TRBV30|14|NA|few
CAWSIEGPKSPLHF
TGTGCCTGGAGTATCGAAGGGCCGAAGTCACCCCTCCACTTT
>TRBJ2-7|TRBV12-3/TRBV12-4|13|NA|NA
CASSLSSKNEQYF
TGTGCCAGCAGTTTATCGTCGAAAAACGAGCAGTACTTC
>TRBJ1-2|TRBV7-9|12|NA|few
CASSAGIQVYTF
TGTGCCAGCAGCGCGGGTATACAGGTCTACACCTTC
>TRBJ2-1|TRBV5-6|17|TRBD2|NA
CASSLGLAGGSYNEQFF
TGTGCCAGCAGCCTAGGACTAGCGGGGGGCTCCTACAATGAGCAGTTCTTC
>TRBJ2-6|TRBV19|17|NA|NA
CASRKDSRTSGANVLTF
TGTGCCAGTAGGAAAGACTCCCGAACCTCTGGGGCCAACGTCCTGACTTTC
>TRBJ1-1|TRBV7-6|17|NA|NA
CASSPPRAGVMNTEAFF
TGTGCCAGCAGCCCACCCAGGGCAGGGGTCATGAACACTGAAGCTTTCTTT
>TRBJ1-1|TRBV7-2|15|TRBD1|few
CASSPGTGVNTEAFF
TGTGCCAGCAGCCCGGGGACAGGTGTGAACACTGAAGCTTTCTTT
>TRBJ1-1|TRBV2|13|NA|few
CASSVAENTEAFF
TGTGCCAGCAGTGTTGCGGAGAACACTGAAGCTTTCTTT
>TRBJ1-6|TRBV20-1|14|NA|few
CSATSPGSNSPLHF
TGCAGTGCCACCTCCCCGGGGAGTAATTCACCCCTCCACTTT
>TRBJ2-5|TRBV7-9|15|TRBD1|once
CASSSWDSLQETQYF
TGTGCCAGCAGCTCGTGGGACAGCCTCCAAGAGACCCAGTACTTC
>TRBJ2-3|TRBV20-1|12|NA|NA
CSARISGDTQYF
TGCAGTGCTAGAATCAGTGGAGATACGCAGTATTTT
>TRBJ1-2|TRBV29-1|13|TRBD1|NA
CSVEEKTGYGYTF
TGCAGCGTTGAAGAAAAGACAGGGTATGGCTACACCTTC
>TRBJ1-1|TRBV7-9|15|NA|NA
CASSLAGSRNTEAFF
TGTGCCAGCAGCTTAGCAGGGTCCAGGAACACTGAAGCTTTCTTT
>TRBJ2-5|TRBV7-2|16|TRBD1|NA
CASSLMGQEIRETQYF
TGTGCCAGCAGCTTAATGGGACAGGAAATTCGGGAGACCCAGTACTTC
>TRBJ2-1|TRBV6-1|15|NA|few
CASNDRTADYNEQFF
TGTGCCAGCAACGATAGGACGGCAGACTACAATGAGCAGTTCTTC
>TRBJ1-1|TRBV7-9|15|NA|NA
CASSLGSTGNTEAFF
TGTGCCAGCAGCCTAGGCTCCACAGGGAACACTGAAGCTTTCTTT
>TRBJ1-5|TRBV10-2|15|NA|few
CASSLQGLGNQPQHF
TGCGCCAGCAGTCTACAGGGACTGGGCAATCAGCCCCAGCATTTT